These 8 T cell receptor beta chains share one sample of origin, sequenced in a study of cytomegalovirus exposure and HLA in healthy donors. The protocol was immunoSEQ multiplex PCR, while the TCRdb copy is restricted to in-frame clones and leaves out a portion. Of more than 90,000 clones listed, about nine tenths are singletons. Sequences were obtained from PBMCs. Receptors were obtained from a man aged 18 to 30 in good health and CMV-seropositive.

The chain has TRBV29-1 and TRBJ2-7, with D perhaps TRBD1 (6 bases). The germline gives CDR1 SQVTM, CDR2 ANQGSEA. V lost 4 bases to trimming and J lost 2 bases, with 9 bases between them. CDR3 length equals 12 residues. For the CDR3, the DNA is TGCAGCGTTGGTGCAGGGGCCTACGAGCAGTACTTC. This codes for CSVGAGAYEQYF.

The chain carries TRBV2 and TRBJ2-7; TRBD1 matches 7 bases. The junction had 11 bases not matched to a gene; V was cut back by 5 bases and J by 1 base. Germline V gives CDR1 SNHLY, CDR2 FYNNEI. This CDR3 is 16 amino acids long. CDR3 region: CASSSLGQDWSYEQYF. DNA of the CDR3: TGTGCCAGCAGTTCCCTCGGACAGGATTGGTCCTACGAGCAGTACTTC.

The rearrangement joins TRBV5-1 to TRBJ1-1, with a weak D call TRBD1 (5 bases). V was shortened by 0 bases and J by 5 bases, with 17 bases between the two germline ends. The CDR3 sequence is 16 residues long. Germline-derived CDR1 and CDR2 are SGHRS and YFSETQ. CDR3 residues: CASSLGGGDVGTEAFF. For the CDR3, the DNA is TGCGCCAGCAGCTTGGGTGGCGGGGACGTCGGGACTGAAGCTTTCTTT.

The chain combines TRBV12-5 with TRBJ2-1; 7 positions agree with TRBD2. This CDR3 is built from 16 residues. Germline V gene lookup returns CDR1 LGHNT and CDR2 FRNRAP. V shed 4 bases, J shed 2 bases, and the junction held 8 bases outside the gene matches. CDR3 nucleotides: TGTGCTAGTGGTTCCTCAGCGGGATCTGCCTACAATGAGCAGTTCTTC. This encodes CASGSSAGSAYNEQFF.

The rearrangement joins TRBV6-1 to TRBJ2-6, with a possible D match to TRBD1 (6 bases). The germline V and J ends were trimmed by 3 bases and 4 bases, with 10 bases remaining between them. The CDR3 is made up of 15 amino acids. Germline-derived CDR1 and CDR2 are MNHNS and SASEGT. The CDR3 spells CASSDRGSGANVLTF. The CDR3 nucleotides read TGTGCCAGCAGTGACAGGGGATCGGGGGCCAACGTCCTGACTTTC.

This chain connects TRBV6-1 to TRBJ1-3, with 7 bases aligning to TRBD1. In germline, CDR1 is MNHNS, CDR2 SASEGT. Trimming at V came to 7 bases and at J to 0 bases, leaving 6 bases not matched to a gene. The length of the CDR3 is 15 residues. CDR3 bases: TGTGCCAGCACACCGGGACAGAGCTCTGGAAACACCATATATTTT. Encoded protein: CASTPGQSSGNTIYF.

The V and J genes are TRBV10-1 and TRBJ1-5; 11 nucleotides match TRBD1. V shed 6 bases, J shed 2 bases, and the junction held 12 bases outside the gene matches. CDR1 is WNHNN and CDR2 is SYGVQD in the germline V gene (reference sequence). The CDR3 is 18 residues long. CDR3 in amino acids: CASSAGTGGIGGNQPQHF. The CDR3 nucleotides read TGCGCCAGCAGCGCCGGGACAGGGGGAATCGGCGGCAATCAGCCCCAGCATTTT.

CDR3 DNA sequence: TGTGCCAGCAGCGTAGCTACGGGGCAAGCGGGCAAAAACACCATATATTTT. It specifies CASSVATGQAGKNTIYF. V and J are TRBV9 and TRBJ1-3; D is perhaps TRBD1 (5 bases). Trimming took 0 bases from V and 6 from J, leaving 19 bases between them. The germline gives CDR1 SGDLS, CDR2 YYNGEE. The CDR3 sequence is 17 residues long.